This is a list of T cell receptor beta chains from one sample in a study of control samples from healthy donors and cancer patients. The protocol was immunoSEQ multiplex PCR, while the TCRdb copy is restricted to in-frame clones and leaves out a portion. This sample has roughly 450,000 clones, with 90% found just once. The sequencing sample was made of PBMCs. The source of these receptors is a middle-aged man with head and neck cancer. The CDR3 runs from the conserved cysteine through the conserved F or W. The D gene is left open where the match is weak. Only part of the rows carry a size: once, few, many, or a class if the clone is expanded.

d_gene: .
abundance: .
j_gene: TRBJ2-3
v_gene: TRBV4-3
CDR3nt: TGCGCCAGCAGCCAGACCCCGGATACGCAGTATTTT
CDR3aa: CASSQTPDTQYF

d_gene: .
abundance: .
j_gene: TRBJ1-1
v_gene: TRBV3-1/TRBV3-2
CDR3nt: TGTGCCAGCAGCCAAGAAGTTGGCAGGGAGCACACTGAAGCTTTCTTT
CDR3aa: CASSQEVGREHTEAFF

d_gene: TRBD1
abundance: .
j_gene: TRBJ1-6
v_gene: TRBV3-1/TRBV3-2
CDR3nt: TGTGCCAGCAGCTCCACCAGAAATGGACAGGGGAATTCACCCCTCCACTTT
CDR3aa: CASSSTRNGQGNSPLHF

d_gene: .
abundance: few
j_gene: TRBJ1-5
v_gene: TRBV28
CDR3nt: TGTGCCAGCAGATTTCCGGGATCCCATCAGCCCCAGCATTTT
CDR3aa: CASRFPGSHQPQHF

d_gene: TRBD2
abundance: once
j_gene: TRBJ2-1
v_gene: TRBV13
CDR3nt: TGTGCCAGCAGCTTAGGTATGGCTAGCGGGGCCCCTTTCCCGTACGATGAGCAGTTCTTC
CDR3aa: CASSLGMASGAPFPYDEQFF

d_gene: .
abundance: .
j_gene: TRBJ2-1
v_gene: TRBV6-5
CDR3nt: TGTGCCAGCTCCTCGGGGACAAAGAATGAGCAGTTCTTC
CDR3aa: CASSSGTKNEQFF

d_gene: .
abundance: .
j_gene: TRBJ1-2
v_gene: TRBV15
CDR3nt: TGTGCCACCAGCAGAGAGGGGGACCTATTGGGCTATGGCTACACCTTC
CDR3aa: CATSREGDLLGYGYTF

d_gene: .
abundance: .
j_gene: TRBJ1-2
v_gene: TRBV19
CDR3nt: TGTGCCAGTAGTGATCTCAGGATCTATGGCTACACCTTC
CDR3aa: CASSDLRIYGYTF

d_gene: .
abundance: .
j_gene: TRBJ2-7
v_gene: TRBV6-5
CDR3nt: TGTGCCAGCAGTCAACCGGGCCTTGCGGCCTACGAGCAGTACTTC
CDR3aa: CASSQPGLAAYEQYF

d_gene: .
abundance: .
j_gene: TRBJ1-2
v_gene: TRBV19
CDR3nt: TGTGCCAGTTGGCCCGGTGGGTGGCATGGCTACACCTTC
CDR3aa: CASWPGGWHGYTF

d_gene: .
abundance: .
j_gene: TRBJ1-5
v_gene: TRBV5-5
CDR3nt: TGTGCCAGCAGCTTGACAGGTATCAATCAGCCCCAGCATTTT
CDR3aa: CASSLTGINQPQHF

d_gene: TRBD2
abundance: .
j_gene: TRBJ2-7
v_gene: TRBV3-1/TRBV3-2
CDR3nt: TGTGCCAGCAGGGCAATTAGCGGGAGTGACGAGCAGTACTTC
CDR3aa: CASRAISGSDEQYF

d_gene: TRBD2
abundance: .
j_gene: TRBJ2-7
v_gene: TRBV6-2/TRBV6-3
CDR3nt: TGCCCCAGCAGTTACGGCGGGGGATTCGAGCAGTACTTC
CDR3aa: CPSSYGGGFEQYF

d_gene: .
abundance: .
j_gene: TRBJ1-2
v_gene: TRBV12-5
CDR3nt: TGTGCTAGTGGTCTGGACGGCAACTATGGCTACACCTTC
CDR3aa: CASGLDGNYGYTF

d_gene: .
abundance: .
j_gene: TRBJ2-7
v_gene: TRBV18
CDR3nt: TGTGCCAGCTCACCAACGACAGCCGCTAACGCCGAGCAGTACTTC
CDR3aa: CASSPTTAANAEQYF

d_gene: TRBD2
abundance: .
j_gene: TRBJ2-1
v_gene: TRBV9
CDR3nt: TGTGCCAGCAGCGCGATTCTAGCTAGCGGGGAAGGTTACAATGAGCAGTTCTTC
CDR3aa: CASSAILASGEGYNEQFF

d_gene: TRBD2
abundance: .
j_gene: TRBJ2-1
v_gene: TRBV2
CDR3nt: TGTGCCAGCAGTGAGGAAGGAGCGGGGGTGTACAATGAGCAGTTCTTC
CDR3aa: CASSEEGAGVYNEQFF

d_gene: TRBD1
abundance: .
j_gene: TRBJ2-7
v_gene: TRBV6-5
CDR3nt: TGTGCCAGCACGAGACAGGGGGACTACGAGCAGTACTTC
CDR3aa: CASTRQGDYEQYF

d_gene: .
abundance: .
j_gene: TRBJ2-7
v_gene: TRBV10-2
CDR3nt: TGCGCCAGTGCCAGGGACATCGAGCAGTACTTC
CDR3aa: CASARDIEQYF

d_gene: .
abundance: .
j_gene: TRBJ1-3
v_gene: TRBV7-6
CDR3nt: TGTGCCAGCAGCTATTTTACGGGACAATCGAGCTCTGGAAACACCATATATTTT
CDR3aa: CASSYFTGQSSSGNTIYF

d_gene: .
abundance: .
j_gene: TRBJ2-5
v_gene: TRBV19
CDR3nt: TGTGCCAGTAGAGACAGGGGAGGGGAGACCCAGTACTTC
CDR3aa: CASRDRGGETQYF

d_gene: .
abundance: .
j_gene: TRBJ2-5
v_gene: TRBV6-5
CDR3nt: TGTGCCAGCAGTTACGGTTGGACTTACCAAGAGACCCAGTACTTC
CDR3aa: CASSYGWTYQETQYF

d_gene: .
abundance: .
j_gene: TRBJ2-2
v_gene: TRBV2
CDR3nt: TGTGCCAGCAGCCCGGACGGATGGAACACCGGGGAGCTGTTTTTT
CDR3aa: CASSPDGWNTGELFF

d_gene: TRBD2
abundance: .
j_gene: TRBJ2-1
v_gene: TRBV3-1/TRBV3-2
CDR3nt: TGTGCCAGCAGCCAAACCTCTAGCGGGAGTCGATATGAGCAGTTCTTC
CDR3aa: CASSQTSSGSRYEQFF

d_gene: .
abundance: .
j_gene: TRBJ2-3
v_gene: TRBV7-8
CDR3nt: TGTGCCAGCAGCTTAGCTCTGGGCGCTGGCACAGATACGCAGTATTTT
CDR3aa: CASSLALGAGTDTQYF

d_gene: .
abundance: .
j_gene: TRBJ1-3
v_gene: TRBV6-5
CDR3nt: TGTGCCAGCATGAGGGGGTCTGGAAACACCATATATTTT
CDR3aa: CASMRGSGNTIYF

d_gene: TRBD1
abundance: .
j_gene: TRBJ2-7
v_gene: TRBV6-5
CDR3nt: TGTGCCAGCAGTTATCGAACAGGGGTCTACGAGCAGTACTTC
CDR3aa: CASSYRTGVYEQYF

d_gene: .
abundance: few
j_gene: TRBJ2-3
v_gene: TRBV27
CDR3nt: TGTGCCAGCTTCCCCCTCCGGGGGGCCCGGGATACGCAGTATTTT
CDR3aa: CASFPLRGARDTQYF

d_gene: .
abundance: .
j_gene: TRBJ2-3
v_gene: TRBV5-1
CDR3nt: TGCGCCAGCAGCTTGCAGGGGAGAACAGATACGCAGTATTTT
CDR3aa: CASSLQGRTDTQYF

d_gene: .
abundance: .
j_gene: TRBJ1-5
v_gene: TRBV28
CDR3nt: TGTGCCAGCACCCTGAGGAACAGGCGGGCCCATCAGCCCCAGCATTTT
CDR3aa: CASTLRNRRAHQPQHF

d_gene: TRBD1
abundance: .
j_gene: TRBJ1-2
v_gene: TRBV28
CDR3nt: TGTGCCAGCAGTCTGCCGGGACAGGGCGTGAATGGCTACACCTTC
CDR3aa: CASSLPGQGVNGYTF

d_gene: .
abundance: .
j_gene: TRBJ1-4
v_gene: TRBV6-5
CDR3nt: TGTGCCAGCAGGCCCCCGGGGAGGGGGGATGAAAAACTGTTTTTT
CDR3aa: CASRPPGRGDEKLFF

d_gene: TRBD1
abundance: .
j_gene: TRBJ2-1
v_gene: TRBV28
CDR3nt: TGTGCCAGCAGTTTACGGACAGGGGAGTCCTACAATGAGCAGTTCTTC
CDR3aa: CASSLRTGESYNEQFF

d_gene: .
abundance: .
j_gene: TRBJ1-3
v_gene: TRBV7-9
CDR3nt: TGTGCCAGCAGCTTGTCGGGGACTGGAAACACCATATATTTT
CDR3aa: CASSLSGTGNTIYF

d_gene: .
abundance: .
j_gene: TRBJ2-7
v_gene: TRBV21-1
CDR3nt: TGTGCCAGCAGGTCTAAAGGGGGGAGCTCCTACGAGCAGTACTTC
CDR3aa: CASRSKGGSSYEQYF

d_gene: TRBD2
abundance: .
j_gene: TRBJ2-3
v_gene: TRBV24-1
CDR3nt: TGTGCCACCAGTGATTCGCGAGGAGCGGGAAACACAGATACGCAGTATTTT
CDR3aa: CATSDSRGAGNTDTQYF

d_gene: .
abundance: .
j_gene: TRBJ1-2
v_gene: TRBV7-9
CDR3nt: TGTGCCAGCAGCCAGGGGTTATCCTATGGCTACACCTTC
CDR3aa: CASSQGLSYGYTF

d_gene: TRBD2
abundance: .
j_gene: TRBJ2-3
v_gene: TRBV2
CDR3nt: TGTGCCAGCAGGACTAGCGGCCTCACAGATACGCAGTATTTT
CDR3aa: CASRTSGLTDTQYF

d_gene: TRBD2
abundance: .
j_gene: TRBJ2-3
v_gene: TRBV13
CDR3nt: TGTGCCAGCAGCTTAGCGGGGGGGCCTGCAGATACGCAGTATTTT
CDR3aa: CASSLAGGPADTQYF

d_gene: TRBD1
abundance: .
j_gene: TRBJ2-5
v_gene: TRBV6-6
CDR3nt: TGTGCCAGCAGTTACCCCCAACAGGGGGCGGAGACCCAGTACTTC
CDR3aa: CASSYPQQGAETQYF

d_gene: .
abundance: once
j_gene: TRBJ1-2
v_gene: TRBV7-8
CDR3nt: TGTGCCAGCAGCTTAAAACAGGCTAACTATGGCTACACCTTC
CDR3aa: CASSLKQANYGYTF

d_gene: .
abundance: .
j_gene: TRBJ2-7
v_gene: TRBV3-1/TRBV3-2
CDR3nt: TGTGCCAGCAGCCAAGAAGATGGCAGTCTTCGGGGACGGGTCATGGAGATCTACGAGCAGTACTTC
CDR3aa: CASSQEDGSLRGRVMEIYEQYF

d_gene: .
abundance: .
j_gene: TRBJ2-2
v_gene: TRBV4-1
CDR3nt: TGCGCCAGCAGCCAAGCGTGGAAAGCGGACACCGGGGAGCTGTTTTTT
CDR3aa: CASSQAWKADTGELFF

d_gene: TRBD1
abundance: .
j_gene: TRBJ2-3
v_gene: TRBV19
CDR3nt: TGTGCCAGCACCCGGGACAGGGGGCTCACAGATACGCAGTATTTT
CDR3aa: CASTRDRGLTDTQYF

d_gene: TRBD1
abundance: .
j_gene: TRBJ1-1
v_gene: TRBV19
CDR3nt: TGTGCCAGTAGCATTACAGGGGCGAACACTGAAGCTTTCTTT
CDR3aa: CASSITGANTEAFF

d_gene: TRBD1
abundance: many
j_gene: TRBJ2-1
v_gene: TRBV3-1/TRBV3-2
CDR3nt: TGTGCCAGCAGCAAACCCGGACAGGGGGCGAGAAATGAGCAGTTCTTC
CDR3aa: CASSKPGQGARNEQFF

d_gene: .
abundance: .
j_gene: TRBJ1-6
v_gene: TRBV10-3
CDR3nt: TGTGCCATCAGTGAGACCGAGACCCCGTTCCTCCACTTT
CDR3aa: CAISETETPFLHF

d_gene: .
abundance: .
j_gene: TRBJ1-5
v_gene: TRBV3-1/TRBV3-2
CDR3nt: TGTGCCAGCAGCCAAGGTGGGGGGGGGAATCAGCCCCAGCATTTT
CDR3aa: CASSQGGGGNQPQHF

d_gene: .
abundance: .
j_gene: TRBJ1-6
v_gene: TRBV19
CDR3nt: TGTGCCAGTAGTATGGAGGGGAGCTTTTGGAATTCACCCCTCCACTTT
CDR3aa: CASSMEGSFWNSPLHF

d_gene: .
abundance: .
j_gene: TRBJ1-5
v_gene: TRBV10-2
CDR3nt: TGCGCCAGCAGGGCAGGGTTCCGGAATCAGCCCCAGCATTTT
CDR3aa: CASRAGFRNQPQHF

d_gene: TRBD2
abundance: .
j_gene: TRBJ2-7
v_gene: TRBV28
CDR3nt: TGTGCCTCAAACATTCGGGGACTAGCGTCGTCCGAGCAGTACTTC
CDR3aa: CASNIRGLASSEQYF

d_gene: .
abundance: .
j_gene: TRBJ2-1
v_gene: TRBV11-3
CDR3nt: TGTGCCAGCAGCCCAGGAGTAGCAAATGAGCAGTTCTTC
CDR3aa: CASSPGVANEQFF

d_gene: .
abundance: .
j_gene: TRBJ2-1
v_gene: TRBV7-6
CDR3nt: TGTGCCAGCAGCTTAGCGCTCGGTGAGCAGTTCTTC
CDR3aa: CASSLALGEQFF

d_gene: TRBD2
abundance: .
j_gene: TRBJ2-7
v_gene: TRBV6-6
CDR3nt: TGTGCCAGCAGTAAGGCTAGCGGCGCCTACGAGCAGTACTTC
CDR3aa: CASSKASGAYEQYF

d_gene: TRBD1
abundance: .
j_gene: TRBJ2-5
v_gene: TRBV10-3
CDR3nt: TGTGCCATCAGTACGACAGGGGCCCAAGAGACCCAGTACTTC
CDR3aa: CAISTTGAQETQYF

d_gene: .
abundance: .
j_gene: TRBJ2-2
v_gene: TRBV7-6
CDR3nt: TGTGCCAGCAGCCGATTCCCTTTTAACACCGGGGAGCTGTTTTTT
CDR3aa: CASSRFPFNTGELFF

d_gene: .
abundance: .
j_gene: TRBJ1-1
v_gene: TRBV23-1
CDR3nt: TGCGCCAGCACCACCACTCCGGGGACGGGTAAGTTGAACACTGAAGCTTTCTTT
CDR3aa: CASTTTPGTGKLNTEAFF

d_gene: .
abundance: .
j_gene: TRBJ2-7
v_gene: TRBV5-4
CDR3nt: TGTGCCAGCAGCTCTATGACAGGTGCCTACGAGCAGTACTTC
CDR3aa: CASSSMTGAYEQYF

d_gene: .
abundance: .
j_gene: TRBJ2-5
v_gene: TRBV5-5
CDR3nt: TGTGCCAGCAGCCCCCGGACGGATCACCAAGAGACCCAGTACTTC
CDR3aa: CASSPRTDHQETQYF